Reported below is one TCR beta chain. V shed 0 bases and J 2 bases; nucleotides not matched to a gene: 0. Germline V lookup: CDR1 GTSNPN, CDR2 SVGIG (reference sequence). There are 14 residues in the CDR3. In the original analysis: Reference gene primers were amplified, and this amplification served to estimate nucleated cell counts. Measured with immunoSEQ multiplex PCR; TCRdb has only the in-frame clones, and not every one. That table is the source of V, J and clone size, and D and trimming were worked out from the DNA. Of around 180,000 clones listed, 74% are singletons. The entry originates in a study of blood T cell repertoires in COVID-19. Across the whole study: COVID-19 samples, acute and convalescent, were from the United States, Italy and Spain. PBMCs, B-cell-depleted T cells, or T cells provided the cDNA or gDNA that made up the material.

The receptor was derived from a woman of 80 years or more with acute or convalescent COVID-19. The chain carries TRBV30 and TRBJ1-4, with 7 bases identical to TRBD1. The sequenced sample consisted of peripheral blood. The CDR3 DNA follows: TGTGCCTGGAGTGTACAGGGGACTAATGAAAAACTGTTTTTT. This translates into CAWSVQGTNEKLFF.